This entry lists 17 T cell receptor beta chains sequenced from one sample in a study of blood T cell repertoires in COVID-19. Assay used: immunoSEQ multiplex PCR; TCRdb lists only in-frame clones, some missing. The sample lists about 190,000 clones, around three quarters occurring once. The sample consisted of PBMCs or T cells enriched from blood (not recorded which). The receptors here all came from a woman aged 45-65 years with acute COVID-19.

V usage is TRBV20-1 and J usage is TRBJ1-2; D unclear. The CDR3 contains 11 residues. From germline, CDR1 is DFQATT and CDR2 SNEGSKA (reference sequence). CDR3 nucleotide sequence: TGCAGATCAGGCAGTAGCTATGGCTACACCTTC. Translating it yields CRSGSSYGYTF.

The CDR3 is CASSSGGTDQETQYF. The CDR3 nucleotides read TGTGCCAGCAGCTCCGGAGGGACAGACCAAGAGACCCAGTACTTC. The chain couples TRBV28 to TRBJ2-5; D is possibly TRBD1 (7 bases). V lost 6 bases to trimming and J lost 0 bases, with 14 bases between them. The CDR3 sequence is 15 residues long. Per the germline V gene, CDR1 is MDHEN and CDR2 is SYDVKM.

The chain is built from TRBV19 and TRBJ1-2; 9 bases agree with TRBD1. Germline lookup yields CDR1 LNHDA and CDR2 SQIVND (reference sequence). V was pared by 9 bases and J by 4 bases, with 12 bases of the junction left unmatched. The CDR3 spans 15 residues. This chain's CDR3 is CASRSGGQGLYGYTF. CDR3 DNA sequence: TGTGCCAGCCGGTCAGGGGGACAGGGACTCTATGGCTACACCTTC.

CDR3 loop: CASSEFRGGGNQPQHF. CDR3 in DNA: TGTGCCAGCAGTGAATTTCGGGGGGGAGGTAATCAGCCCCAGCATTTT. This rearrangement joins TRBV2 to TRBJ1-5; D is perhaps TRBD1 (5 bases). The CDR3 is 16 residues long. Trimming stripped 2 bases from V and 4 bases from J, with 15 bases between. Germline assignment: CDR1 SNHLY and CDR2 FYNNEI.

CDR3 bases: TGTGCCAGCCAAACGGGACAGACCTACGAGCAGTACGTC. Amino acid sequence: CASQTGQTYEQYV. The gene calls are TRBV6-5 and TRBJ2-7; 7 nucleotides agree with TRBD1. J lost 2 bases, V lost 8 bases, and 6 bases had no gene match. Germline V gives CDR1 MNHEY, CDR2 SVGAGI. The CDR3 loop spans 13 amino acids.

This chain links TRBV15 with TRBJ2-1, with 12 bases lining up with TRBD2. Germline V gives CDR1 LNHNV, CDR2 YYDKDF (reference sequence). The CDR3 spans 15 residues. After removal of 5 bases from V and 5 bases from J, the junction contained 4 bases not matched to a gene. CDR3 in amino acids: CATSHGLAGNNEQFF. CDR3 nucleotides: TGTGCCACCAGCCACGGACTAGCGGGGAACAATGAGCAGTTCTTC.

This sequence joins TRBV30 and TRBJ2-1; 8 bases match TRBD2. This CDR3 is 13 amino acids long. With V trimmed by 0 bases and J by 6 bases, 1 base remained unmatched. Germline values: CDR1 GTSNPN, CDR2 SVGIG (reference sequence). In nucleotides, the CDR3 is TGTGCCTGGAGTGTACGGGGGGGCAATGAGCAGTTCTTC. Translating gives CAWSVRGGNEQFF.

The V gene is TRBV3-1 (or the pseudogene TRBV3-2), the J gene TRBJ2-3, with D possibly matching TRBD2 (7 bases). The CDR3 is 14 residues long. Trimming left V 4 bases short and J 4 bases short, with 12 bases between. CDR1 is LGHDT and CDR2 is YNNKEL in the germline V gene (reference sequence). The CDR3 nucleotides are TGTGCCAGCAGCCGGGGGGGCGAGGCAGATACGCAGTATTTT. Its translation: CASSRGGEADTQYF.

V and J are TRBV7-9 and TRBJ1-4, with 7 bases that match TRBD1. The CDR3 has 15 amino acids. Looked up from germline, CDR1 is SEHNR and CDR2 is FQNEAQ (reference sequence). V shed 0 bases, J shed 5 bases, and the junction held 3 bases outside the gene matches. The CDR3 nucleotides read TGTGCCAGCAGCTTAGCAGGGGGCTTAAATGAAAAACTGTTTTTT. It yields the protein CASSLAGGLNEKLFF.

V and J are TRBV19 and TRBJ1-5; 10 positions match TRBD1. CDR3 length equals 15 residues. The V segment lost 4 bases and the J segment 5 bases; nucleotides outside the gene matches: 5. CDR1 is LNHDA, CDR2 SQIVND, per germline (reference sequence). This CDR3 is CASSTIGTGDQPQHF. DNA of the CDR3: TGTGCCAGTAGTACCATCGGGACAGGGGATCAGCCCCAGCATTTT.

V gene TRBV7-8 combines with J gene TRBJ1-1; D is uncertain. V was clipped by 5 bases and J by 2 bases, with 18 bases between them. The CDR3 consists of 16 residues. CDR1 is SGHVS, CDR2 FQNEAQ, per germline. For the CDR3, the DNA is TGTGCCAGCAGCGTTCCTGTGACCGGGAAAAACACTGAAGCTTTCTTT. Protein: CASSVPVTGKNTEAFF.

The J gene is TRBJ1-3, the V gene TRBV7-9; no definite D call. Trimming shortened V by 5 bases and J by 4 bases, and 21 bases separated the two germline ends. Germline values: CDR1 SEHNR, CDR2 FQNEAQ (reference sequence). The CDR3 length is 17 residues. As DNA, the CDR3 is TGTGCCAGCAGCCTCGACCTCTTAGCATCGGTAGGAAACACCATATATTTT. Translation: CASSLDLLASVGNTIYF.

The rearrangement links TRBV18 to TRBJ1-3; D possibly corresponds to TRBD1 (6 bases). Germline V gives CDR1 KGHSH, CDR2 LQKENI. The CDR3 is made up of 15 amino acids. V was pared by 3 bases and J by 4 bases, with 13 bases between. The CDR3 DNA reads as TGTGCCAGCTCACCCGGACGGACAGTCGGAAACACCATATATTTT. Amino acid sequence: CASSPGRTVGNTIYF.

The CDR3 here is CASSFALDRRNEQFF. CDR3 coding DNA: TGTGCCAGCAGTTTTGCCTTGGACAGGAGGAATGAGCAGTTCTTC. The V gene is TRBV6-5, the J gene TRBJ2-1; 7 bases align to TRBD1. Germline-derived CDR1 and CDR2 are MNHEY and SVGAGI. The CDR3 contains 15 residues. V lost 4 bases to trimming and J lost 7 bases; unmatched junction nucleotides: 10.

The rearrangement links TRBV7-9 to TRBJ1-2; 8 nucleotides align to TRBD1. V dropped 4 bases and J dropped 7; count of bases not matched to a gene: 17. The CDR3 runs to 17 residues. Germline V gene data show CDR1 as SEHNR and CDR2 as FQNEAQ (reference sequence). This chain's CDR3 is CASSSLGQGLNPIGYTF. CDR3 bases: TGTGCCAGCAGCTCCCTCGGACAGGGTCTTAACCCTATTGGCTACACCTTC.

As DNA, the CDR3 is TGTGCCAGCAGTGATGGAGTGAATCAGCCCCAGCATTTT. Its translation: CASSDGVNQPQHF. J is TRBJ1-5 and V is TRBV6-4; unclear D gene. The V gene's germline CDR1 is MRHNA and CDR2 SNTAGT. The CDR3 is 13 residues long. Trimming removed 3 bases from V and 4 bases from J, with 7 bases in between.

This clone was observed once. V gene TRBV28 combines with J gene TRBJ1-2, with TRBD1 as a possible D gene (5 bases). Germline assignment: CDR1 MDHEN and CDR2 SYDVKM. Trimming shortened V by 4 bases and J by 4 bases, and 16 bases separated the two germline ends. This CDR3 spans 15 amino acids. CDR3 residues: CASSSTDPFGYGYTF. CDR3 sequence (DNA): TGTGCCAGCAGTTCGACAGACCCATTTGGCTATGGCTACACCTTC.